This T cell receptor beta chain was sequenced during a study of response to subunit inactivated influenza vaccine. The germline V gene encodes CDR1 DFQATT and CDR2 SNEGSKA (reference sequence). V trimming: 3 bases; J trimming: 4 bases; junction bases outside the gene matches: 4. The CDR3 has 14 amino acids. This clonotype was counted many times. Each CDR3 protein is one row after TCRdb ran MiXCR on the RT-PCR reads. The sample lists around 490,000 distinct CDR3 sequences, 6% to 9% occurring once. The chain is built from TRBV20-1 and TRBJ2-2; TRBD1 agrees at 8 bases. The material sequenced was PBMCs from blood, taken roughly 24 months after vaccination. The sequence derives from a man aged 45 to 70 who received an inactivated influenza vaccine. The CDR3 region is CSASRDRSTGELFF. CDR3 DNA: TGCAGTGCTAGCCGGGACAGGAGCACCGGGGAGCTGTTTTTT.